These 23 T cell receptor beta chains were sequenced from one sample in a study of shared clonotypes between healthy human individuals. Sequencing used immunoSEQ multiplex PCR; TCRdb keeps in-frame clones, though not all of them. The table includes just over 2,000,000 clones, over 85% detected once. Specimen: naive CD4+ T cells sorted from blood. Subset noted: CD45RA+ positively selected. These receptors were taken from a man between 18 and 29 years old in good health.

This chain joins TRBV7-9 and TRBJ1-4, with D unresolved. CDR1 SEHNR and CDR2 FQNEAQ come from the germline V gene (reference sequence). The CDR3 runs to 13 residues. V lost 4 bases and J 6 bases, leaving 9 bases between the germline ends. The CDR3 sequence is CASSSSGDEKLFF. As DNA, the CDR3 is TGTGCCAGCAGCTCCAGCGGCGATGAAAAACTGTTTTTT.

CDR3 loop: CASTLGQGSGELFF. The DNA for the CDR3 is TGTGCCAGCACCCTCGGACAGGGCTCCGGGGAGCTGTTTTTT. V is TRBV7-2 and J is TRBJ2-2; 8 positions agree with TRBD1. The CDR3 length is 14 residues. V was pared by 7 bases and J by 6 bases, with 7 bases of the junction left unmatched. Looked up from germline, CDR1 is SGHTA and CDR2 is FQGNSA. Supplemented by reference TRBV7-2 and TRBJ2-2, the full variable domain reads GAGVSQSPSNKVTEKGKDVELRCDPISGHTALYWYRQSLGQGLEFLIYFQGNSAPDKSGLPSDRFSAERTGGSVSTLTIQRTQQEDSAVYLCASTLGQGSGELFFGEGSRLTVL.

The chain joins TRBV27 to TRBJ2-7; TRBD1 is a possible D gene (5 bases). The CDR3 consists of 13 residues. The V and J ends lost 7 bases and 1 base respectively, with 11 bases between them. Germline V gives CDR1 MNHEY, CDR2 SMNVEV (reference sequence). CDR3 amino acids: CASTKQASYEQYF. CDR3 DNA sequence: TGTGCCAGCACCAAACAGGCATCCTACGAGCAGTACTTC.

The DNA of the CDR3 is TGTGCCTGGAGTAGTGCGAGGGCCAACGTCCTGACTTTC. Its protein product is CAWSSARANVLTF. V is TRBV30 and J is TRBJ2-6; D gene ambiguous. The V end was cut by 2 bases, the J end by 5 bases, with 7 bases between. This CDR3 region has 13 residues. Germline V lookup: CDR1 GTSNPN, CDR2 SVGIG (reference sequence).

Here the CDR3 DNA reads TGTGCCAGCAGCTTGGACAGGGTGATGGAAAATGGCAATCAGCCCCAGCATTTT. Residues: CASSLDRVMENGNQPQHF. The V gene is TRBV7-8, the J gene TRBJ1-5; 8 nucleotides align to TRBD1. This CDR3 is built from 18 residues. V lost 3 bases to trimming and J lost 2 bases; unmatched junction nucleotides: 12. Germline lookup yields CDR1 SGHVS and CDR2 FQNEAQ.

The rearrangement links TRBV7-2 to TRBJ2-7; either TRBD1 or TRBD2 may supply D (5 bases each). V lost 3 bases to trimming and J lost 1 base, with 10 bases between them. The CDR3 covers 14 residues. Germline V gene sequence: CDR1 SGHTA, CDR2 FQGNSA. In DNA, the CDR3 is TGTGCCAGCAGCTTCCGGGACCAGTCCTACGAGCAGTACTTC. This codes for CASSFRDQSYEQYF. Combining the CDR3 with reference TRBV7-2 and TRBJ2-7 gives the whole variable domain GAGVSQSPSNKVTEKGKDVELRCDPISGHTALYWYRQSLGQGLEFLIYFQGNSAPDKSGLPSDRFSAERTGGSVSTLTIQRTQQEDSAVYLCASSFRDQSYEQYFGPGTRLTVT.

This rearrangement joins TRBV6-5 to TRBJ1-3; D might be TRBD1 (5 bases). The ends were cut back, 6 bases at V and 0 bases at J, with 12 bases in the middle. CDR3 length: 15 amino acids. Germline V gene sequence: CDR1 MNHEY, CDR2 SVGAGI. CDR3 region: CASSMGGSSGNTIYF. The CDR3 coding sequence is TGTGCCAGCAGCATGGGGGGAAGCTCTGGAAACACCATATATTTT.

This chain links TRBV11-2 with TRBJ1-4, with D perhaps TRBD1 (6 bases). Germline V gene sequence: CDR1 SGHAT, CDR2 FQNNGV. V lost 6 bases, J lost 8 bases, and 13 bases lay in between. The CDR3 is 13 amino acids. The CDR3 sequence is CASSQGRREKLFF. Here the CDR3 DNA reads TGTGCCAGCAGTCAGGGGAGGAGAGAAAAACTGTTTTTT.

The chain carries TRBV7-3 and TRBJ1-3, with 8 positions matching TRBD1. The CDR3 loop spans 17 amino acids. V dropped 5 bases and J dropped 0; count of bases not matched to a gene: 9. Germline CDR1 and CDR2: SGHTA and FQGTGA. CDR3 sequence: CASSIGQGPSSGNTIYF. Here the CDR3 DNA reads TGTGCCAGCAGCATCGGACAGGGCCCAAGCTCTGGAAACACCATATATTTT.

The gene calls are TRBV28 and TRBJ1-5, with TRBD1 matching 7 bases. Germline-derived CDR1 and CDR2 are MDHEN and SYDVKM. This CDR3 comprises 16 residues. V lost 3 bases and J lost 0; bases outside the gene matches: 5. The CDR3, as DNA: TGTGCCAGCAGTTTTGCGGGGACAGCTAGCAATCAGCCCCAGCATTTT. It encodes CASSFAGTASNQPQHF.

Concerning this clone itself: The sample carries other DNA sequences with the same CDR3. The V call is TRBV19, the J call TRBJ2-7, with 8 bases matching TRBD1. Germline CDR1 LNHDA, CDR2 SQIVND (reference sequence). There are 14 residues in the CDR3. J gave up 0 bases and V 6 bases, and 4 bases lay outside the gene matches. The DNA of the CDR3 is TGTGCCAGTAGGGAGGACAGGGCCTCCTACGAGCAGTACTTC. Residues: CASREDRASYEQYF.

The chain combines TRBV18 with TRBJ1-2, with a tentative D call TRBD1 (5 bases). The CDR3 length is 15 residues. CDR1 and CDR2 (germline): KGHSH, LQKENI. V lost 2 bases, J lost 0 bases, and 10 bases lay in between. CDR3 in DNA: TGTGCCAGCTCACCAGAGGCAGGGTCTAACTATGGCTACACCTTC. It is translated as CASSPEAGSNYGYTF.

The CDR3 here is CSVILSYEQYF. In nucleotides, the CDR3 is TGCAGCGTAATCCTCTCCTACGAGCAGTACTTC. This rearrangement joins TRBV29-1 to TRBJ2-5; D gene uncertain. The DNA end is a closer match to TRBJ2-7, so the J assignment may be wrong. The CDR3 length is 11 residues. Germline V gene sequence: CDR1 SQVTM, CDR2 ANQGSEA.

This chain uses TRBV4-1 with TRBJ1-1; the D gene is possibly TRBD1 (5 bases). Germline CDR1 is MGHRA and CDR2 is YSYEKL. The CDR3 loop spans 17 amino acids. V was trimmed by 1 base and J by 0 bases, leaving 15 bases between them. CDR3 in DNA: TGCGCCAGCAGCCAAGGTCCCGGGGGGACCATGAACACTGAAGCTTTCTTT. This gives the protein CASSQGPGGTMNTEAFF.

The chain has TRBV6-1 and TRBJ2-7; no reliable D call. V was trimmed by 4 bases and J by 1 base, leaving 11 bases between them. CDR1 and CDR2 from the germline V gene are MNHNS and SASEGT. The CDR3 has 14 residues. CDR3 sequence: CASSGQKTSYEQYF. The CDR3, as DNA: TGTGCCAGCAGTGGTCAAAAGACTTCCTACGAGCAGTACTTC.

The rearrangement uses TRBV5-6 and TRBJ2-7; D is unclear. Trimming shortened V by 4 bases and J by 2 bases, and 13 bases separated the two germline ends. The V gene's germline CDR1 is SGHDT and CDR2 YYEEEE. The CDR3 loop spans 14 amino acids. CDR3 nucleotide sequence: TGTGCCAGCAGCCGAAGGTTGGGCCCCTACGAGCAGTACTTC. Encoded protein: CASSRRLGPYEQYF.

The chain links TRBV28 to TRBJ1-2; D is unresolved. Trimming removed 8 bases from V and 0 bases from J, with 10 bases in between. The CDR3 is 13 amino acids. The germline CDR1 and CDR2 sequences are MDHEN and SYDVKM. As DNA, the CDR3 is TGTGCCAGCCGGCTGAGTGCTAACTATGGCTACACCTTC. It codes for CASRLSANYGYTF.

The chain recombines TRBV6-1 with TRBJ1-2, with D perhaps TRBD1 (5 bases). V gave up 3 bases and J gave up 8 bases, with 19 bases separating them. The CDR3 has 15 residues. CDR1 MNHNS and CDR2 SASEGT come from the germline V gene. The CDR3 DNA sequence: TGTGCCAGCAGTGAGGAGACAAGAACAAAGGGGGGCTACACCTTC. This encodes CASSEETRTKGGYTF.

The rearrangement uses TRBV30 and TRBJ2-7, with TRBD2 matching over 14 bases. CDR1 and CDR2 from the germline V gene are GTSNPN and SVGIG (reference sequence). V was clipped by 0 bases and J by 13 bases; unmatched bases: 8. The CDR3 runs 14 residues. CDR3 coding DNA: TGTGCCTGGAGTGTAATTGATGGGACTAGCGGGAGTTACTTC. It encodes CAWSVIDGTSGSYF.

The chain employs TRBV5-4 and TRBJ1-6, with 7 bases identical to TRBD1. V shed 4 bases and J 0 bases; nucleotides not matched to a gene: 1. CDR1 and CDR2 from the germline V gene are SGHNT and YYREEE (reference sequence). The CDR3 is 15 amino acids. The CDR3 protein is CASSHRGSYNSPLHF. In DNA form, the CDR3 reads TGTGCCAGCAGCCACAGGGGCTCCTATAATTCACCCCTCCACTTT.

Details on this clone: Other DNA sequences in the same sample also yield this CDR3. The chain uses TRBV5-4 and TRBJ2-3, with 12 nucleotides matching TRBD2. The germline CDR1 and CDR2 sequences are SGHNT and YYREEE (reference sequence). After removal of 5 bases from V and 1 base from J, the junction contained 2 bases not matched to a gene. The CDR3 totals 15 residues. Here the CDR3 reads CASSRTSGGTDTQYF. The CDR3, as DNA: TGTGCCAGCAGTCGGACTAGCGGGGGCACAGATACGCAGTATTTT.

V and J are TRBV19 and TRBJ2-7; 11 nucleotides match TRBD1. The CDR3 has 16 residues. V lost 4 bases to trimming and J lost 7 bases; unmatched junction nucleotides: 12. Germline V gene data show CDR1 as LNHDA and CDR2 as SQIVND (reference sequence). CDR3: CASSRYRDRGFREQYF. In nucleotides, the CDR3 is TGTGCCAGTAGTAGATACCGGGACAGGGGGTTCCGGGAGCAGTACTTC.

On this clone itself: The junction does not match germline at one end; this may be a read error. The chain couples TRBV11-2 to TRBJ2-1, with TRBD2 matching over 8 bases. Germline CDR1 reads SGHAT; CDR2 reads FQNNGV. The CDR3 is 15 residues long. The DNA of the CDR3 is TGTGCCAGCAGCCCTCACGGACTAGCCCAAAATGGGCAGTTCTTC. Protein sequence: CASSPHGLAQNGQFF.